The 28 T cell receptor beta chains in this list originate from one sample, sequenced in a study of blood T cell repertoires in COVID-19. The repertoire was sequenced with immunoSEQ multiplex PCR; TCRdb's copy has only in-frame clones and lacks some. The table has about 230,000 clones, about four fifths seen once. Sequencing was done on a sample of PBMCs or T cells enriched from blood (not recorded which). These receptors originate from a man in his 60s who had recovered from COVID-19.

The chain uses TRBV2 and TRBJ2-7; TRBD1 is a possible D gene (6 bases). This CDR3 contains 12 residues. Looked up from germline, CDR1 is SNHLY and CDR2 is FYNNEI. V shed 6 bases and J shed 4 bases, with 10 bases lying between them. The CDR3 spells CASRGTPYEQYF. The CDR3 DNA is TGTGCCAGCAGGGGGACACCGTACGAGCAGTACTTC.

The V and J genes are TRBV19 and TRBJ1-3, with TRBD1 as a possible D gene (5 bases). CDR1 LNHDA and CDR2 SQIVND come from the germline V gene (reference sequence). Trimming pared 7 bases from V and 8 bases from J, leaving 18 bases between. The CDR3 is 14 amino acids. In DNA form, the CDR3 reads TGTGCCAGTACCCGGGGGGGAAGGGGTGACACCATATATTTT. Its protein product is CASTRGGRGDTIYF.

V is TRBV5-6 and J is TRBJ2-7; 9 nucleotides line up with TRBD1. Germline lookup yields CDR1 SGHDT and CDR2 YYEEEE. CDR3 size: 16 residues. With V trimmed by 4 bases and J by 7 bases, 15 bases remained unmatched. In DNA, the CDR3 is TGTGCCAGCAGCCTACGCCGGACAGGGGAAAATTGGGAGCAGTACTTC. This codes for CASSLRRTGENWEQYF.

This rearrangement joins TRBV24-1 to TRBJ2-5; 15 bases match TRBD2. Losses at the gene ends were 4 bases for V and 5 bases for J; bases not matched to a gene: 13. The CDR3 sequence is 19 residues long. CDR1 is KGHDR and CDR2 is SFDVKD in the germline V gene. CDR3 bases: TGTGCCACCAGTGACCCCGGACTAGCGGGGGGGCCAGGCGGGGAGACCCAGTACTTC. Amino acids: CATSDPGLAGGPGGETQYF.

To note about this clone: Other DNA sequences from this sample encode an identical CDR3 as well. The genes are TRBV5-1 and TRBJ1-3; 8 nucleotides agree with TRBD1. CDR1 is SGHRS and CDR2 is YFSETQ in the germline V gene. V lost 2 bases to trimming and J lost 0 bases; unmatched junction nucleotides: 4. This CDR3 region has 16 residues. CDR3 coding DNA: TGCGCCAGCAGCTTCACAGGGGGTGACTCTGGAAACACCATATATTTT. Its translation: CASSFTGGDSGNTIYF. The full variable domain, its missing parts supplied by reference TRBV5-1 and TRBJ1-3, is KAGVTQTPRYLIKTRGQQVTLSCSPISGHRSVSWYQQTPGQGLQFLFEYFSETQRNKGNFPGRFSGRQFSNSRSEMNVSTLELGDSALYLCASSFTGGDSGNTIYFGEGSWLTVV.

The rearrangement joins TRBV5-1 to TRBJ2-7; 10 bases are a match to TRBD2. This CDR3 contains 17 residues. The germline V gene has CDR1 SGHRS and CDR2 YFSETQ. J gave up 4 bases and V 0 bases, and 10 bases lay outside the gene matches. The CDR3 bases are TGCGCCAGCAGCTTGGACAACCCTAGCGGGGGACGATACGAGCAGTACTTC. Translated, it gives CASSLDNPSGGRYEQYF. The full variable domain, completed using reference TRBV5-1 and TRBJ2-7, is KAGVTQTPRYLIKTRGQQVTLSCSPISGHRSVSWYQQTPGQGLQFLFEYFSETQRNKGNFPGRFSGRQFSNSRSEMNVSTLELGDSALYLCASSLDNPSGGRYEQYFGPGTRLTVT.

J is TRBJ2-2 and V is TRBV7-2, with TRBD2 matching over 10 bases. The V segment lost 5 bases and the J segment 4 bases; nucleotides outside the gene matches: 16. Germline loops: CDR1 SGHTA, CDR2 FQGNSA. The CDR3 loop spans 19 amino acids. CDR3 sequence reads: CASSRQLSERGGGTGELFF. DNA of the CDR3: TGTGCCAGCAGCCGGCAACTATCGGAGCGGGGGGGCGGCACCGGGGAGCTGTTTTTT.

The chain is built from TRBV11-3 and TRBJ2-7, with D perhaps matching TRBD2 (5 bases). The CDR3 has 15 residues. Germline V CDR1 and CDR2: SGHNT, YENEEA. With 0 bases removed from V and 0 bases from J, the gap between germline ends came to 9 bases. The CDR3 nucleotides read TGTGCCAGCAGCTTAGACTCAGGACTCTCCTACGAGCAGTACTTC. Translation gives CASSLDSGLSYEQYF. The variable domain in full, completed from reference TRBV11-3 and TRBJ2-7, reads EAGVVQSPRYKIIEKKQPVAFWCNPISGHNTLYWYLQNLGQGPELLIRYENEEAVDDSQLPKDRFSAERLKGVDSTLKIQPAELGDSAVYLCASSLDSGLSYEQYFGPGTRLTVT.

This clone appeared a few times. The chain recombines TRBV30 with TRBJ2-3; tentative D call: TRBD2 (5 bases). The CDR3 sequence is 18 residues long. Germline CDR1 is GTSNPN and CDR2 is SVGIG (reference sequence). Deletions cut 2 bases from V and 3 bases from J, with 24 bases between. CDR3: CAWSPLPRTPSGTDTQYF. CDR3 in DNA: TGTGCCTGGAGTCCACTCCCGAGGACTCCTTCGGGGACAGATACGCAGTATTTT. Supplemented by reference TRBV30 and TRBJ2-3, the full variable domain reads SQTIHQWPATLVQPVGSPLSLECTVEGTSNPNLYWYRQAAGRGLQLLFYSVGIGQISSEVPQNLSASRPQDRQFILSSKKLLLSDSGFYLCAWSPLPRTPSGTDTQYFGPGTRLTVL.

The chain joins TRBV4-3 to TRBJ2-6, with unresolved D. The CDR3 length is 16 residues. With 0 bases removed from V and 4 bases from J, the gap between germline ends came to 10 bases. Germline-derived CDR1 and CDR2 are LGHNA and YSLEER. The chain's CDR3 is CASSQEMAEGANVLTF. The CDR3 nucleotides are TGCGCCAGCAGCCAAGAAATGGCGGAAGGGGCCAACGTCCTGACTTTC.

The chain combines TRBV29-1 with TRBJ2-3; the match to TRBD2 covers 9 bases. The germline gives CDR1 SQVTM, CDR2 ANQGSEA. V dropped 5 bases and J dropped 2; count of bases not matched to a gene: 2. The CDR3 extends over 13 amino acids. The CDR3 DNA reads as TGCAGCGTTCTAGCGGGGTCCACAGATACGCAGTATTTT. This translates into CSVLAGSTDTQYF.

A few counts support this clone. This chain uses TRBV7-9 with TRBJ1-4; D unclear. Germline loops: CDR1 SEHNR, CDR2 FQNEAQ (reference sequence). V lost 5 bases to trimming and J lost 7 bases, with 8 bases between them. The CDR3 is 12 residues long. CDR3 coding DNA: TGTGCCAGCAGCCGAGGTACTGAAAAACTGTTTTTT. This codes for CASSRGTEKLFF.

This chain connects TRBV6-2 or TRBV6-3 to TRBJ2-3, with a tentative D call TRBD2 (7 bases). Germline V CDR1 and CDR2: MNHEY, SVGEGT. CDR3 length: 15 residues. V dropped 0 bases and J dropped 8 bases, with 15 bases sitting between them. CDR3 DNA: TGTGCCAGCAGTTACTCGAGGGGGGGGCCAGGTACGCAGTATTTT. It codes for CASSYSRGGPGTQYF.

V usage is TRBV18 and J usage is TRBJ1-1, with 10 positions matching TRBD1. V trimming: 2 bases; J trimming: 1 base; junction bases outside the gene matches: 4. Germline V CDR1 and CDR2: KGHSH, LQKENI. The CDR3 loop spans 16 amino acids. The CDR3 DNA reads TGTGCCAGCTCACCAAGGACAGGGGGGACGAACACTGAAGCTTTCTTT. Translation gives CASSPRTGGTNTEAFF. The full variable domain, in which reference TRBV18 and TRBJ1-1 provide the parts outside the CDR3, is NAGVMQNPRHLVRRRGQEARLRCSPMKGHSHVYWYRQLPEEGLKFMVYLQKENIIDESGMPKERFSAEFPKEGPSILRIQQVVRGDSAAYFCASSPRTGGTNTEAFFGQGTRLTVV.

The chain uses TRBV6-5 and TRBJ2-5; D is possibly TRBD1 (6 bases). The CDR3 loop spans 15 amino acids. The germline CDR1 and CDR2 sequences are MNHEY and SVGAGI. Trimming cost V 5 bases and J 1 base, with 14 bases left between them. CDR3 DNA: TGTGCCAGCAGTCCCGGGACAAGGGCCCAAGAGACCCAGTACTTC. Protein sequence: CASSPGTRAQETQYF.

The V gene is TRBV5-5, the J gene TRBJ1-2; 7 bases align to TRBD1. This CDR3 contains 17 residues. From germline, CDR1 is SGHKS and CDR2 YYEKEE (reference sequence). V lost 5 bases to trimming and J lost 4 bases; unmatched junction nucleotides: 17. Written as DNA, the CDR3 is TGTGCCAGCAGGGCACCCGGGACAGCGTCCCCAAGCTATGGCTACACCTTC. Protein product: CASRAPGTASPSYGYTF. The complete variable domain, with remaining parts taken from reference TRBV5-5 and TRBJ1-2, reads DAGVTQSPTHLIKTRGQQVTLRCSPISGHKSVSWYQQVLGQGPQFIFQYYEKEERGRGNFPDRFSARQFPNYSSELNVNALLLGDSALYLCASRAPGTASPSYGYTFGSGTRLTVV.

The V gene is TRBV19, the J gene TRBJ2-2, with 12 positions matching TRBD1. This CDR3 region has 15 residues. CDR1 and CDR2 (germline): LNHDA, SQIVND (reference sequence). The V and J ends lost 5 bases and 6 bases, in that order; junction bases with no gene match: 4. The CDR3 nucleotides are TGTGCCAGTAGTGGCCGGGACAGGGGGCCCGGGGAGCTGTTTTTT. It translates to CASSGRDRGPGELFF. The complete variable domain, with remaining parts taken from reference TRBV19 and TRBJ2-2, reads DGGITQSPKYLFRKEGQNVTLSCEQNLNHDAMYWYRQDPGQGLRLIYYSQIVNDFQKGDIAEGYSVSREKKESFPLTVTSAQKNPTAFYLCASSGRDRGPGELFFGEGSRLTVL.

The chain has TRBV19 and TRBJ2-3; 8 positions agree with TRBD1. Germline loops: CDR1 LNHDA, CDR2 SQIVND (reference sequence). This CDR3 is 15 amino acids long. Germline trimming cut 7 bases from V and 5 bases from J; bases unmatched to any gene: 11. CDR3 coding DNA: TGTGCCAGTAAAAGTTTCAGGGGGCATAGAGATACGCAGTATTTT. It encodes CASKSFRGHRDTQYF.

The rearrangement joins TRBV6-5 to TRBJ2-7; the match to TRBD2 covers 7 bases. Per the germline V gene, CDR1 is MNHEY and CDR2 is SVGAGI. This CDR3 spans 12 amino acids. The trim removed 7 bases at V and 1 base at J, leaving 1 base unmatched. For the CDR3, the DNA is TGTGCCAGCATGGGGGGGTCCTACGAGCAGTACTTC. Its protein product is CASMGGSYEQYF.

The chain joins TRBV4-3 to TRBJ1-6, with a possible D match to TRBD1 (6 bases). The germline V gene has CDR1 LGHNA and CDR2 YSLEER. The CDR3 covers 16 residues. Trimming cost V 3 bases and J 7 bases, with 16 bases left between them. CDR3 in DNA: TGCGCCAGCAGCCAGGGGGGGGCTGGACTCAATTCACCCCTCCACTTT. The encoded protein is CASSQGGAGLNSPLHF.

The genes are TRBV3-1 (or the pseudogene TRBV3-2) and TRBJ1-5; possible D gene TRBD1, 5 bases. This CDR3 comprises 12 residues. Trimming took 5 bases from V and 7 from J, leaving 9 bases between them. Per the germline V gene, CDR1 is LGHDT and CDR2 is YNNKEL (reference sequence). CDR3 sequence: CASSSGKQPQHF. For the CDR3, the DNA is TGTGCCAGCAGCTCAGGGAAACAGCCCCAGCATTTT.

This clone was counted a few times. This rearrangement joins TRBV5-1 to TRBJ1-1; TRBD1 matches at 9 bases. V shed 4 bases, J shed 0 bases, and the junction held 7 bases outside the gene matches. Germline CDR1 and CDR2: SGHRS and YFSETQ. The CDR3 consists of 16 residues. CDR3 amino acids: CASSPRQGGMNTEAFF. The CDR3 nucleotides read TGCGCCAGCAGCCCAAGACAGGGGGGAATGAACACTGAAGCTTTCTTT.

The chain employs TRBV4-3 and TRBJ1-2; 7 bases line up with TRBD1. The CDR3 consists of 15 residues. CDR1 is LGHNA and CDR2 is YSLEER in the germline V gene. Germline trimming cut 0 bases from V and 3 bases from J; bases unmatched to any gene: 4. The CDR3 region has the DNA TGCGCCAGCAGCCAAGAGCCTACAGGGGACTATGGCTACACCTTC. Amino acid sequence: CASSQEPTGDYGYTF.

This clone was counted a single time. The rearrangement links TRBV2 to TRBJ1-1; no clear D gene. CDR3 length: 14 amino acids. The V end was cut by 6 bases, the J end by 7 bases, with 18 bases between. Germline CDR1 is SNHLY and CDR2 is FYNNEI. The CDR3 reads CASSQSPGWVEAFF. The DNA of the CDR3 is TGTGCCAGCAGCCAATCCCCGGGATGGGTTGAAGCTTTCTTT.

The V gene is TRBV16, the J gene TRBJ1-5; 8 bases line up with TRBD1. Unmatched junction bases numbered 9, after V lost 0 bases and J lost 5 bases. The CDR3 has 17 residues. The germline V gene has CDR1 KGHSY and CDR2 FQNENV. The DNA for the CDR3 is TGTGCCAGCAGCCAATCGGGCGCTAGGACAGGGTATCAGCCCCAGCATTTT. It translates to CASSQSGARTGYQPQHF.

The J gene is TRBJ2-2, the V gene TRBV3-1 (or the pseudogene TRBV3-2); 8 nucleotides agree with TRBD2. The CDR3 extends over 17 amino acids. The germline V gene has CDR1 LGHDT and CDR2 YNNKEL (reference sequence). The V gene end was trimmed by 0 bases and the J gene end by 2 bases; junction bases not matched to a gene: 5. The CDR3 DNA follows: TGTGCCAGCAGCCAAGATCGGGGGGGCTTAAACACCGGGGAGCTGTTTTTT. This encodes CASSQDRGGLNTGELFF.

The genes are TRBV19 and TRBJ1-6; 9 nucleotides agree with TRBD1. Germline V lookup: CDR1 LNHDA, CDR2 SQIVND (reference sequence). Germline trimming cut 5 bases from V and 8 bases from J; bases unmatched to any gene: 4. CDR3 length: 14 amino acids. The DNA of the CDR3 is TGTGCCAGTAGTCCGGGACAGGGTTATTCACCCCTCCACTTT. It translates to CASSPGQGYSPLHF.

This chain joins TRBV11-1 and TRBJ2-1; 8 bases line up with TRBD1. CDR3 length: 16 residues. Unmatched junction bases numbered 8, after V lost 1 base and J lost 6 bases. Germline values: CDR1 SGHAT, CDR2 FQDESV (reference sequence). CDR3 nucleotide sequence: TGTGCCAGCAGCTTAGTGGGCAGGGGGCGATCCAATGAGCAGTTCTTC. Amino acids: CASSLVGRGRSNEQFF.